The 27 T cell receptor beta chains below come from one sample, sequenced in a study of tumor and adjacent non-tumor tissue in lung cancer. A modified ARM-PCR protocol with three rounds of nested PCR amplified TCRbeta. TCRdb ran MiXCR on the multiplex PCR reads and lists one entry per CDR3 protein. The sample has roughly 120,000 distinct CDR3 sequences; under 90% are singletons. No cell sorting was done before RNA was extracted from the tissue. Sequenced input: lung tumor tissue. The receptors were sampled from a man between 65 and 80 years old with non-small cell lung cancer.

This clonotype was seen more than once but under ten times. Since a much larger clone is just one base distant, this may be a read error. The chain couples TRBV6-2 or TRBV6-3 to TRBJ1-5; D uncertain. The CDR3 runs to 12 residues. The V gene's germline CDR1 is MNHEY and CDR2 SVGEGT. CDR3 sequence reads: CASSYLGQSQHF. CDR3 sequence (DNA): TGTGCCAGCAGTTATCTGGGTCAGTCCCAGCATTTT.

As concerns this clonotype: This CDR3 is missing its conserved last phenylalanine or tryptophan, likely due to a read error. The gene calls are TRBV11-2 and TRBJ2-7; TRBD1 might be the D (5 bases). The length of the CDR3 is 15 residues. Between the trimmed V and J ends, which lost 0 bases and 2 bases, there was a span of 11 bases. CDR1 is SGHAT, CDR2 FQNNGV, per germline. CDR3 region: CASSLDPMGPYEQYS. CDR3 coding DNA: TGTGCCAGCAGCTTAGACCCTATGGGGCCCTACGAGCAGTACTCG.

By share of the sample, this clonotype is medium-sized. In DNA, the CDR3 is TGCAGCGTTGAAGATCACACTAGCGGCATCTACAATGAGCAGTTCTTC. This sequence encodes CSVEDHTSGIYNEQFF. The chain has TRBV29-1 and TRBJ2-1; TRBD2 aligns across 8 bases. V gave up 0 bases and J gave up 3 bases; unmatched junction bases: 7. CDR3 size: 16 residues. The germline CDR1 and CDR2 sequences are SQVTM and ANQGSEA.

The chain uses TRBV6-2 or TRBV6-3 and TRBJ2-7; 9 bases agree with TRBD2. The length of the CDR3 is 16 residues. Germline V gene lookup returns CDR1 MNHEY and CDR2 SVGEGT. The V segment lost 7 bases and the J segment 3 bases; nucleotides outside the gene matches: 13. In nucleotides, the CDR3 is TGTGCCAGCACCAACGACTGTAGCGGGAGACACTACGAGCAGTACTTC. Protein: CASTNDCSGRHYEQYF.

On this clonotype itself: The CDR3 ends on some other residue instead of the conserved phenylalanine or tryptophan, so this is likely a read error. The chain uses TRBV6-6 and TRBJ2-3; TRBD1 aligns across 7 bases. In germline, CDR1 is MNHNY, CDR2 SVGAGI (reference sequence). The CDR3 is 14 residues long. The V segment lost 8 bases and the J segment 6 bases; nucleotides outside the gene matches: 11. The CDR3 nucleotides read TGTGCCAGCTGCGAACAGGGGATGCGGGATACGCAGTATATT. Amino acids: CASCEQGMRDTQYI.

This clonotype appeared a single time. A junction boundary mismatches the germline segment, possibly from a read error. CDR3 in amino acids: CVSSYSPWGNAEAFF. The CDR3 DNA sequence: TGTGTCAGCAGTTACTCGCCCTGGGGGAACGCTGAAGCTTTCTTT. The chain joins TRBV6-5 to TRBJ1-1, with D maybe TRBD1 (5 bases). The CDR3 is 15 amino acids. Germline values: CDR1 MNHEY, CDR2 SVGAGI.

The chain joins TRBV5-1 to TRBJ2-3; 7 nucleotides align to TRBD1. The J call is doubtful: the DNA matches TRBJ1-5 better. Looked up from germline, CDR1 is SGHRS and CDR2 is YFSETQ. The CDR3 extends over 15 amino acids. CDR3 sequence reads: CASRQGTANTDTQHF. CDR3 in DNA: TGCGCCAGCAGACAGGGGACAGCCAACACAGATACACAGCATTTT.

On this clonotype itself: In this CDR3 the conserved last residue, phenylalanine or tryptophan, is missing, so a read error is likely. This chain links TRBV6-1 with TRBJ1-3; no definite D call. The CDR3 extends over 15 amino acids. The germline V gene encodes CDR1 MNHNS and CDR2 SASEGT. The CDR3, as DNA: TGTGCTAGCAGTGACCTGACGGGGATAAGAAACACCATATATCTT. The encoded protein is CASSDLTGIRNTIYL.

Turning to this clonotype: Likely a read error: the CDR3 ends without its conserved phenylalanine or tryptophan. Because the CDR3's place on the DNA is in doubt, the DNA is left out and the CDR3 is given as listed by TCRdb. The chain carries TRBV29-1 and TRBJ1-1; TRBD1 is the table's D call, not checked against the DNA. The CDR3 adds up to 14 amino acids, both ends counted. Per germline, CDR1 SQVTM and CDR2 ANQGSEA. CDR3 loop: CCVFGQGTKTEAFL.

This clonotype was seen a few times. A read error may account for a junction end that differs from germline. The chain has TRBV11-3 and TRBJ1-1, with D perhaps matching TRBD1 (5 bases). There are 14 residues in the CDR3. Germline V gives CDR1 SGHNT, CDR2 YENEEA. CDR3: CASTRTGVFTEAFF. The CDR3 nucleotides are TGTGCTAGCACGCGGACGGGGGTATTCACTGAAGCTTTCTTT.

This clonotype occurred once. Germline is not matched at one junction end, which may reflect a read error. The genes are TRBV11-3 and TRBJ2-5; D is undetermined. CDR3 length: 17 amino acids. CDR1 and CDR2 (germline): SGHNT, YENEEA. The CDR3 loop reads CASSLATRLTNQETPYF. In DNA form, the CDR3 reads TGTGCCAGCAGCTTAGCGACAAGGCTTACCAACCAAGAGACCCCGTACTTC.

Comments on this clonotype: The junction departs from the called germline gene at one end, perhaps through a read error. This chain connects TRBV5-4 to TRBJ1-6; TRBD1 matches at 7 bases. Germline V gene data show CDR1 as SGHNT and CDR2 as YYREEE (reference sequence). The CDR3 loop spans 15 amino acids. CDR3 nucleotides: TGTGCTAGCAGCCGAACAGGGGATCATAATTCACCCCTCCAGTTT. Translating it yields CASSRTGDHNSPLQF.

For this clonotype: Lacking the conserved final phenylalanine or tryptophan, this CDR3 likely reflects a read error. This chain connects TRBV12-3 or TRBV12-4 to TRBJ2-5; the D gene could be TRBD1 or TRBD2 (5 bases each). This CDR3 is built from 14 residues. The V gene lost 3 bases and the J gene lost 2 bases, with 10 bases spanning the gap. The CDR3 reads CASSFSDSQETQYL. CDR3 bases: TGTGCCAGCAGTTTTAGCGACAGTCAAGAGACCCAGTACTTG.

This chain uses TRBV12-3 or TRBV12-4 with TRBJ1-1; D unclear. The V end lost 3 bases, the J end lost 4 bases, and 9 bases lay between the germline ends. The CDR3 sequence is 13 residues long. The CDR3 DNA reads as TGTGCCAGCAGTTTCGGTTGGAGCACTGAAGCTTTCTTT. Its protein product is CASSFGWSTEAFF.

The rearrangement joins TRBV5-4 to TRBJ2-2; D may be TRBD1 (6 bases). Trimming cost V 4 bases and J 0 bases, with 19 bases left between them. Germline CDR1 SGHNT, CDR2 YYREEE (reference sequence). The CDR3 totals 18 residues. CDR3 amino acids: CASSPPGHGLTNTGELFF. CDR3 sequence (DNA): TGTGCCAGCAGCCCGCCGGGACATGGTTTGACGAACACCGGGGAGCTGTTTTTT.

The V and J genes are TRBV4-2 and TRBJ1-2; D gene unclear. With 0 bases removed from V and 1 base from J, the gap between germline ends came to 6 bases. The CDR3 has 14 residues. The germline V gene encodes CDR1 LGHNA and CDR2 YNFKEQ. CDR3 residues: CASSQDSINYGYTF. CDR3 coding DNA: TGTGCCAGCAGCCAAGACAGTATTAACTATGGCTACACCTTC.

Regarding this clonotype: A read error may account for a junction end that differs from germline. The gene calls are TRBV6-2 or TRBV6-3 and TRBJ2-1, with D perhaps TRBD1 or TRBD2 (5 bases each). Germline V lookup: CDR1 MNHEY, CDR2 SVGEGT. This CDR3 region has 13 residues. The CDR3 nucleotides read TGTGTCAGCGCTCGGGGCTCTTATAATGAGCTGTTCTTC. Translated, it gives CVSARGSYNELFF.

The chain has TRBV10-2 and TRBJ1-1, with 9 bases lining up with TRBD1. After removal of 6 bases from V and 12 bases from J, the junction contained 8 bases not matched to a gene. The CDR3 extends over 12 amino acids. Germline V gene sequence: CDR1 WSHSY, CDR2 SAAADI. CDR3 sequence reads: CASRDRGAEPFF. CDR3 nucleotides: TGCGCCAGCAGGGACAGGGGTGCTGAGCCTTTCTTT.

Turning to this clonotype: Its ends do not fully match the called genes, so a read error is possible. The chain links TRBV28 to TRBJ2-3; the D call may be TRBD1 or TRBD2 (7 bases each). The CDR3 contains 15 residues. Looked up from germline, CDR1 is MDHEN and CDR2 is SYDVKM. CDR3 in DNA: TGTGACAGCAGTTTTTCCAGGGGGGGCATAGATACGCAGTATTTT. Translating it yields CDSSFSRGGIDTQYF.

In its sample, this clonotype was seen many times. The CDR3 sequence is CASSKGSGRAYNEQFF. CDR3 DNA sequence: TGTGCCAGTAGTAAAGGCAGCGGGAGGGCCTACAATGAGCAGTTCTTC. The chain has TRBV19 and TRBJ2-1; TRBD2 agrees at 10 bases. The length of the CDR3 is 16 residues. Germline loops: CDR1 LNHDA, CDR2 SQIVND (reference sequence). The trim removed 4 bases at V and 2 bases at J, leaving 5 bases unmatched.

Remarks on this clonotype: The junction shows a germline mismatch at one end, possibly a read error. The gene calls are TRBV5-6 and TRBJ1-2, with D unresolved. The germline gives CDR1 SGHDT, CDR2 YYEEEE. This CDR3 comprises 15 residues. In DNA form, the CDR3 reads TGTGCCCGCAGCTTGGCTGGTAGGGCGGTCTATGGCTATACCTTC. It encodes CARSLAGRAVYGYTF.

Of note for this clonotype: Relative to the germline gene, one junction end is altered; a read error may explain this. The chain is built from TRBV6-2 or TRBV6-3 and TRBJ2-3; TRBD1 aligns across 7 bases. Germline V gene data show CDR1 as MNHEY and CDR2 as SVGEGT. This CDR3 contains 15 residues. This CDR3 reads CASTTPGTATDTQFF. CDR3 bases: TGTGCCAGTACTACCCCCGGGACAGCCACCGATACGCAGTTTTTT.

Regarding this clonotype: A much larger clone differs from this one at a single base, so this may be a read error. The chain employs TRBV28 and TRBJ2-7, with 8 positions matching TRBD1. The CDR3 length is 14 residues. The V gene's germline CDR1 is MDHEN and CDR2 SYDVKM. This chain's CDR3 is CTSSRTGKGYEQYF. The CDR3 coding sequence is TGTACCAGCAGCAGGACAGGGAAGGGCTACGAGCAGTACTTC.

Worth noting for this clonotype: The junction does not match germline at one end; this may be a read error. The chain recombines TRBV11-2 with TRBJ2-7; 7 nucleotides align to TRBD1. Germline CDR1 and CDR2: SGHAT and FQNNGV. The CDR3 covers 16 residues. CDR3 coding DNA: TGTGCCAGTAGCCCCCCCGCCGGGACAGCAACCTACGAGCAGTATTTC. Its translation: CASSPPAGTATYEQYF.

This rearrangement joins TRBV11-3 to TRBJ2-1; 11 bases line up with TRBD2. Per germline, CDR1 SGHNT and CDR2 YENEEA. After removal of 5 bases from V and 4 bases from J, the junction contained 10 bases not matched to a gene. The CDR3 length is 17 residues. The CDR3 region is CASSLLRTSGRYNEQFF. CDR3 in DNA: TGTGCCAGCAGCCTCCTAAGGACTAGCGGGCGTTACAATGAGCAGTTCTTC.

A note on this clonotype: The conserved phenylalanine or tryptophan normally closing the CDR3 is absent here, so this likely arose from a read error. The CDR3 reads CASDRGPNSNQPQHY. The CDR3 DNA sequence: TGTGCCAGCGACAGGGGGCCAAATAGCAATCAGCCCCAGCATTAT. The chain combines TRBV28 with TRBJ1-5; 10 bases fit TRBD1. Trimming took 8 bases from V and 0 from J; bases not matched to a gene: 4. This CDR3 has 15 residues. Germline V lookup: CDR1 MDHEN, CDR2 SYDVKM.

Concerning this clonotype itself: Just one base apart from a much larger clone, this may be a read error. A read error is likely, as this CDR3 ends without the conserved phenylalanine or tryptophan. V gene TRBV28 combines with J gene TRBJ2-3; 8 bases fit TRBD2. CDR1 and CDR2 (germline): MDHEN, SYDVKM. The CDR3 extends over 16 amino acids. The CDR3 DNA reads TGTGCCAGCAGTTTTCTGAGCGGGAGTTTGTCAGATATGCAGTATTTG. This gives the protein CASSFLSGSLSDMQYL.